These T cell receptor beta chains were read from a single sample in a study of blood T cell repertoires in COVID-19. Libraries were prepared by immunoSEQ multiplex PCR; TCRdb keeps only in-frame clonotypes and omits some of them. The sample holds around 300,000 clones, 86% seen once. The sample taken for sequencing was peripheral blood. The receptors derive from a woman in her twenties or thirties with active or convalescent COVID-19. CDR3s include the opening cysteine and the closing phenylalanine or tryptophan. D genes are given only for firm matches. Size values are once, few and many counts, or a class for expanded clones, and some rows have none.

CDR3aa: CASALAGASSYEQYF
CDR3nt: TGTGCCAGTGCCTTAGCGGGGGCTTCTTCCTACGAGCAGTACTTC
abundance: -
j_gene: TRBJ2-7
v_gene: TRBV19
len: 15
d_gene: TRBD2

CDR3aa: CASSINGGRYGYTF
CDR3nt: TGTGCCAGTAGTATTAATGGAGGGCGCTATGGCTACACCTTC
abundance: once
j_gene: TRBJ1-2
v_gene: TRBV19
len: 14
d_gene: -

CDR3aa: CASKDSANSYEQYF
CDR3nt: TGTGCCAGTAAGGACAGCGCCAATTCCTACGAGCAGTACTTC
abundance: -
j_gene: TRBJ2-7
v_gene: TRBV19
len: 14
d_gene: -

CDR3aa: CASSQQAGTGAGGHTF
CDR3nt: TGTGCCAGCAGCCAACAGGCTGGAACAGGGGCAGGTGGCCACACCTTC
abundance: -
j_gene: TRBJ1-2
v_gene: TRBV14
len: 16
d_gene: TRBD1

CDR3aa: CASSYRPSAPGFEQYF
CDR3nt: TGTGCCAGCAGTTACCGCCCTAGCGCCCCAGGGTTCGAGCAGTACTTC
abundance: -
j_gene: TRBJ2-7
v_gene: TRBV6-5
len: 16
d_gene: -

CDR3aa: CASSIPKGGYGYTF
CDR3nt: TGTGCCAGCTCAATACCGAAAGGAGGCTATGGCTACACCTTC
abundance: few
j_gene: TRBJ1-2
v_gene: TRBV18
len: 14
d_gene: -

CDR3aa: CASRGQSSYGYTF
CDR3nt: TGTGCCAGCAGGGGACAGTCTTCCTATGGCTACACCTTC
abundance: -
j_gene: TRBJ1-2
v_gene: TRBV2
len: 13
d_gene: TRBD1

CDR3aa: CAIAVGGLAKNIQYF
CDR3nt: TGTGCCATCGCGGTGGGGGGGCTAGCCAAAAACATTCAGTACTTC
abundance: -
j_gene: TRBJ2-4
v_gene: TRBV28
len: 15
d_gene: -

CDR3aa: CASSLDLGAYEQYF
CDR3nt: TGTGCCAGCAGCTTAGACTTAGGAGCTTACGAGCAGTACTTC
abundance: -
j_gene: TRBJ2-7
v_gene: TRBV7-2
len: 14
d_gene: -

CDR3aa: CASSPLTGNTEAFF
CDR3nt: TGTGCCAGCAGCCCGCTGACAGGGAACACTGAAGCTTTCTTT
abundance: -
j_gene: TRBJ1-1
v_gene: TRBV7-2
len: 14
d_gene: -

CDR3aa: CASSPASGTYEQYF
CDR3nt: TGTGCCAGCAGTCCCGCCTCCGGGACTTACGAGCAGTACTTC
abundance: -
j_gene: TRBJ2-7
v_gene: TRBV28
len: 14
d_gene: -

CDR3aa: CASSLVGQGVSGNTIYF
CDR3nt: TGTGCCAGCAGCCTAGTGGGACAAGGGGTATCTGGAAACACCATATATTTT
abundance: once
j_gene: TRBJ1-3
v_gene: TRBV4-2
len: 17
d_gene: -

CDR3aa: CASSLMGTEQETQYF
CDR3nt: TGCGCCAGCAGCTTGATGGGGACAGAGCAAGAGACCCAGTACTTC
abundance: -
j_gene: TRBJ2-5
v_gene: TRBV5-1
len: 15
d_gene: TRBD1

CDR3aa: CSVAQGSYGNTIYF
CDR3nt: TGCAGCGTCGCACAGGGGTCCTATGGAAACACCATATATTTT
abundance: few
j_gene: TRBJ1-3
v_gene: TRBV29-1
len: 14
d_gene: TRBD1

CDR3aa: CASSQGMMRDYTF
CDR3nt: TGCGCCAGCAGCCAAGGGATGATGAGGGACTACACCTTC
abundance: few
j_gene: TRBJ1-2
v_gene: TRBV4-3
len: 13
d_gene: -

CDR3aa: CASSLDRVPGELFF
CDR3nt: TGCGCCAGCAGCTTGGACAGGGTCCCCGGGGAGCTGTTTTTT
abundance: -
j_gene: TRBJ2-2
v_gene: TRBV5-1
len: 14
d_gene: -

CDR3aa: CASNTQGRGYGYTF
CDR3nt: TGTGCCAGCAATACACAGGGTCGAGGATATGGCTACACCTTC
abundance: few
j_gene: TRBJ1-2
v_gene: TRBV28
len: 14
d_gene: -

CDR3aa: CASRGTDTNYGYTF
CDR3nt: TGTGCCAGTAGGGGGACAGACACTAACTATGGCTACACCTTC
abundance: -
j_gene: TRBJ1-2
v_gene: TRBV19
len: 14
d_gene: TRBD1

CDR3aa: CASSPGTTTEAFF
CDR3nt: TGTGCCAGCTCACCCGGGACAACTACTGAAGCTTTCTTT
abundance: -
j_gene: TRBJ1-1
v_gene: TRBV18
len: 13
d_gene: -

CDR3aa: CASSPRGHNNSPLHF
CDR3nt: TGTGCCAGCAGCCCCCGGGGACATAATAATTCACCCCTCCACTTT
abundance: -
j_gene: TRBJ1-6
v_gene: TRBV7-9
len: 15
d_gene: -

CDR3aa: CAWSASGTGVRNTEAFF
CDR3nt: TGTGCCTGGAGTGCCTCCGGGACAGGGGTTCGGAATACTGAAGCTTTCTTT
abundance: -
j_gene: TRBJ1-1
v_gene: TRBV30
len: 17
d_gene: TRBD1

CDR3aa: CASSEWDRGTGELFF
CDR3nt: TGTGCCAGCAGTGAATGGGACAGGGGCACCGGGGAGCTGTTTTTT
abundance: -
j_gene: TRBJ2-2
v_gene: TRBV27
len: 15
d_gene: TRBD1

CDR3aa: CASSEQGFSGNTIYF
CDR3nt: TGTGCCAGCAGTGAACAGGGTTTCTCTGGAAACACCATATATTTT
abundance: -
j_gene: TRBJ1-3
v_gene: TRBV2
len: 15
d_gene: -

CDR3aa: CASSLAGTGGWETQYF
CDR3nt: TGCGCCAGCAGCTTGGCCGGGACAGGGGGTTGGGAGACCCAGTACTTC
abundance: -
j_gene: TRBJ2-5
v_gene: TRBV5-1
len: 16
d_gene: TRBD1

CDR3aa: CASSIVPPVGLAYEQYF
CDR3nt: TGTGCCAGCAGCATAGTCCCTCCGGTGGGACTAGCTTACGAGCAGTACTTC
abundance: few
j_gene: TRBJ2-7
v_gene: TRBV7-2
len: 17
d_gene: TRBD2

CDR3aa: CASSLSTGENYGYTF
CDR3nt: TGTGCCAGCAGCTTGTCGACAGGGGAAAACTATGGCTACACCTTC
abundance: -
j_gene: TRBJ1-2
v_gene: TRBV5-5
len: 15
d_gene: TRBD1

CDR3aa: CASSSIHGFSTDTQYF
CDR3nt: TGTGCCAGCAGCTCCATACATGGTTTTAGCACAGATACGCAGTATTTT
abundance: -
j_gene: TRBJ2-3
v_gene: TRBV7-3
len: 16
d_gene: -

CDR3aa: CASSHDRRGTEAFF
CDR3nt: TGTGCCAGCAGTCACGACAGACGGGGGACTGAAGCTTTCTTT
abundance: -
j_gene: TRBJ1-1
v_gene: TRBV6-5
len: 14
d_gene: -

CDR3aa: CASSLLVSGGRETQYF
CDR3nt: TGTGCTAGCAGCTTATTGGTTAGCGGGGGTAGGGAGACCCAGTACTTC
abundance: -
j_gene: TRBJ2-5
v_gene: TRBV7-7
len: 16
d_gene: TRBD2

CDR3aa: CASSQSTEAFF
CDR3nt: TGTGCCAGCAGCCAGAGCACTGAAGCTTTCTTT
abundance: -
j_gene: TRBJ1-1
v_gene: TRBV3-1/TRBV3-2
len: 11
d_gene: -

CDR3aa: CASSLDGGRNTEAFF
CDR3nt: TGCGCCAGCAGCTTGGATGGAGGGAGGAACACTGAAGCTTTCTTT
abundance: -
j_gene: TRBJ1-1
v_gene: TRBV5-1
len: 15
d_gene: -

CDR3aa: CASSIRGFGANGYTF
CDR3nt: TGTGCCAGTAGTATCAGGGGTTTCGGTGCGAATGGCTACACCTTC
abundance: -
j_gene: TRBJ1-2
v_gene: TRBV19
len: 15
d_gene: -

CDR3aa: CASSPHRVVRKNIQYF
CDR3nt: TGTGCCAGCAGTCCCCACAGGGTGGTGAGGAAAAACATTCAGTACTTC
abundance: -
j_gene: TRBJ2-4
v_gene: TRBV28
len: 16
d_gene: -

CDR3aa: CASSIIGVAGNTEAFF
CDR3nt: TGTGCCAGTAGTATTATCGGGGTGGCGGGAAACACTGAAGCTTTCTTT
abundance: -
j_gene: TRBJ1-1
v_gene: TRBV19
len: 16
d_gene: -

CDR3aa: CASRDPRGRNNSPLHF
CDR3nt: TGTGCCAGCAGGGACCCCAGGGGAAGGAATAATTCACCCCTCCACTTT
abundance: -
j_gene: TRBJ1-6
v_gene: TRBV27
len: 16
d_gene: -

CDR3aa: CASSNLQVVAVF
CDR3nt: TGTGCCAGCAGTAATTTACAGGTCGTAGCGGTCTTC
abundance: -
j_gene: TRBJ2-1
v_gene: TRBV6-5
len: 12
d_gene: -

CDR3aa: CASSSAAEEVYGYTF
CDR3nt: TGCGCCAGCAGCTCGGCCGCTGAAGAGGTCTACGGCTACACCTTC
abundance: -
j_gene: TRBJ1-2
v_gene: TRBV5-1
len: 15
d_gene: -

CDR3aa: CASEDRGRRINQPQHF
CDR3nt: TGTGCCAGCGAGGACAGGGGGCGTCGCATAAATCAGCCCCAGCATTTT
abundance: -
j_gene: TRBJ1-5
v_gene: TRBV6-7
len: 16
d_gene: TRBD1

CDR3aa: CASSLGQGMNTEAFF
CDR3nt: TGTGCCAGCAGCTTAGGACAGGGAATGAACACTGAAGCTTTCTTT
abundance: few
j_gene: TRBJ1-1
v_gene: TRBV11-3
len: 15
d_gene: TRBD1

CDR3aa: CASSPQGGPNEKLFF
CDR3nt: TGTGCCAGCAGCCCTCAAGGAGGGCCTAATGAAAAACTGTTTTTT
abundance: -
j_gene: TRBJ1-4
v_gene: TRBV13
len: 15
d_gene: -

CDR3aa: CASSLLYTDTQYF
CDR3nt: TGTGCCAGCAGCTTACTATACACAGATACGCAGTATTTT
abundance: -
j_gene: TRBJ2-3
v_gene: TRBV5-6
len: 13
d_gene: -

CDR3aa: CASGGTGNGYTF
CDR3nt: TGTGCCAGCGGCGGGACAGGGAATGGCTACACCTTC
abundance: -
j_gene: TRBJ1-2
v_gene: TRBV9
len: 12
d_gene: TRBD1

CDR3aa: CASSLGTGGSQPQHF
CDR3nt: TGTGCCAGCAGCTTAGGGACAGGGGGCAGTCAGCCCCAGCATTTT
abundance: -
j_gene: TRBJ1-5
v_gene: TRBV7-2
len: 15
d_gene: TRBD1

CDR3aa: CASSSTDASSYEQYF
CDR3nt: TGTGCCAGCAGTTCCACTGACGCTAGCTCCTACGAGCAGTACTTC
abundance: -
j_gene: TRBJ2-7
v_gene: TRBV28
len: 15
d_gene: -

CDR3aa: CSAGLRGGYTF
CDR3nt: TGCAGTGCTGGACTCAGGGGGGGCTACACCTTC
abundance: -
j_gene: TRBJ1-2
v_gene: TRBV20-1
len: 11
d_gene: TRBD1

CDR3aa: CASSTRRGVNEQYF
CDR3nt: TGTGCCAGTAGTACGAGGCGGGGGGTAAACGAGCAGTACTTC
abundance: -
j_gene: TRBJ2-7
v_gene: TRBV19
len: 14
d_gene: TRBD2

CDR3aa: CASSPTGSYGYTF
CDR3nt: TGTGCCAGCAGTCCTACAGGCTCCTATGGCTACACCTTC
abundance: few
j_gene: TRBJ1-2
v_gene: TRBV28
len: 13
d_gene: -

CDR3aa: CASSDHGTSGGQETQYF
CDR3nt: TGCGCCAGCAGCGACCACGGGACTAGCGGGGGGCAAGAGACCCAGTACTTC
abundance: -
j_gene: TRBJ2-5
v_gene: TRBV4-1
len: 17
d_gene: TRBD2

CDR3aa: CASNSGGGVDKNIQYF
CDR3nt: TGTGCCAGCAACTCAGGAGGGGGCGTAGACAAAAACATTCAGTACTTC
abundance: -
j_gene: TRBJ2-4
v_gene: TRBV5-4
len: 16
d_gene: -

CDR3aa: CASSFKGANTEAFF
CDR3nt: TGTGCCAGCAGTTTTAAAGGGGCGAACACTGAAGCTTTCTTT
abundance: -
j_gene: TRBJ1-1
v_gene: TRBV28
len: 14
d_gene: -

CDR3aa: CASSPGLAGAGEETQYF
CDR3nt: TGCGCCAGCAGCCCTGGACTAGCGGGGGCCGGGGAAGAGACCCAGTACTTC
abundance: -
j_gene: TRBJ2-5
v_gene: TRBV5-1
len: 17
d_gene: TRBD2

CDR3aa: CAISERTGVYTEAFF
CDR3nt: TGTGCCATCAGTGAACGGACAGGGGTTTACACTGAAGCTTTCTTT
abundance: -
j_gene: TRBJ1-1
v_gene: TRBV10-3
len: 15
d_gene: TRBD1

CDR3aa: CASSPGGQFYGYTF
CDR3nt: TGTGCCAGCAGTCCAGGGGGGCAGTTCTATGGCTACACCTTC
abundance: once
j_gene: TRBJ1-2
v_gene: TRBV28
len: 14
d_gene: TRBD1

CDR3aa: CASSPSGGPDTQYF
CDR3nt: TGTGCCAGCAGCCCTAGCGGGGGGCCCGATACGCAGTATTTT
abundance: -
j_gene: TRBJ2-3
v_gene: TRBV5-5
len: 14
d_gene: TRBD2

CDR3aa: CASSRSSGMNTEAFF
CDR3nt: TGTGCCAGCAGCCGTAGCAGTGGCATGAACACTGAAGCTTTCTTT
abundance: -
j_gene: TRBJ1-1
v_gene: TRBV7-2
len: 15
d_gene: -

CDR3aa: CASRLASGGAKETQYF
CDR3nt: TGTGCCAGCAGACTAGCTTCCGGAGGGGCAAAAGAGACCCAGTACTTC
abundance: -
j_gene: TRBJ2-5
v_gene: TRBV7-2
len: 16
d_gene: -

CDR3aa: CASSVSSGGNYGYTF
CDR3nt: TGTGCCAGCAGCGTAAGCTCCGGGGGTAACTATGGCTACACCTTC
abundance: -
j_gene: TRBJ1-2
v_gene: TRBV5-4
len: 15
d_gene: -

CDR3aa: CATGRGTNQPQHF
CDR3nt: TGTGCCACCGGACGGGGGACCAATCAGCCCCAGCATTTT
abundance: -
j_gene: TRBJ1-5
v_gene: TRBV15
len: 13
d_gene: -

CDR3aa: CASSQDRAGMNTEAFF
CDR3nt: TGTGCCAGCAGCCAAGATAGGGCAGGGATGAACACTGAAGCTTTCTTT
abundance: -
j_gene: TRBJ1-1
v_gene: TRBV4-2
len: 16
d_gene: -